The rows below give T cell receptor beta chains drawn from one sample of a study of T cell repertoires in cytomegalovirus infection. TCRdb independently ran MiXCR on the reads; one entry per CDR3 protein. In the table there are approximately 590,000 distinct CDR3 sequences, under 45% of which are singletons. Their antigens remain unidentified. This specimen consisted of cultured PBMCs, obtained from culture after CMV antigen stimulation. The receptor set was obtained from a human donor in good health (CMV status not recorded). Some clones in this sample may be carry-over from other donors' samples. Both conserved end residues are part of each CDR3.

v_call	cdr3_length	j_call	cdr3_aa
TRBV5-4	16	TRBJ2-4	CASSSGTGTTKNIQYF
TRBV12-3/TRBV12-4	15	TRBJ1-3	CASSPTGARGNTIYF
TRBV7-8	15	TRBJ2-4	CASSPGAAGLNIQYF
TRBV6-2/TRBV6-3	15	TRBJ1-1	CASREIRARGTEAFF
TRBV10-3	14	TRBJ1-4	CATTPRDRSEKLFF
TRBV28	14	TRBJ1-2	CASSHSFSSYGYTF
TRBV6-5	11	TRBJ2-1	CASRKVDEQFF
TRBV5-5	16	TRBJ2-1	CASSLVTLSSYNEQFF
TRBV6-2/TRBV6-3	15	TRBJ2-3	CASSYSSGSSDTQYF
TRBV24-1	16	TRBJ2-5	CATSDKGTPKRKTQYF
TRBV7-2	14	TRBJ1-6	CASRQGGLNSPLHF
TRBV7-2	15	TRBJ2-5	CASSLGLRKEETQYF
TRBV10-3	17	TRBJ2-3	CAISVGLAGVGTDTQYF
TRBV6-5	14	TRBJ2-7	CASRRAAGYYEQYF
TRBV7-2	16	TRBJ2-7	CASSLEAGNPSYEQYF
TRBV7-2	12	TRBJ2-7	CASRSKKRQGNF
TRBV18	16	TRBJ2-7	CASSPGTSGATYEQYF
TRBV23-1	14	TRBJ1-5	CASGEERGNQPQHF
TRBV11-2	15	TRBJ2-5	CASSFWSGMQETQYF